This T cell receptor (beta chain) was found in a study of spatial heterogeneity in lung cancer. On the study more broadly: Across the raw uncorrected reads, a unique TCR and UMI combination was observed, on average, more than ten times. The study's findings and limits: Expanded intratumoral alpha and beta TCR counts tracked tumor mutation counts.

This clonotype appeared many times. Its specificity is unknown. Single TCR cDNA molecules each had their own unique molecular identifier. TCRdb redid the calling of the 5' RACE reads with MiXCR, one entry per CDR3 protein. Among 18,000 or so distinct CDR3 sequences listed, 6.5% were seen once. Time point defined: sample taken at primary tumor resection. Approximately 70 TRACERx patients with early, untreated non-small cell lung cancer donated samples. Looked up from germline, CDR1 is SGHTA and CDR2 is FQGNSA. This CDR3 has 12 residues. The V end lost 1 base, the J end lost 7 bases, and 7 bases lay between the germline ends.

This sequence joins TRBV7-2 and TRBJ1-2; the D is unclear. The sequence was collected from a female donor with early-stage non-small cell lung cancer. Source: lung tumor tissue, taken at surgery. The CDR3 sequence is CASSLVLGGYTF. The CDR3 DNA reads as TGTGCCAGCAGCTTAGTTCTAGGTGGCTACACCTTC.